Sequencing of this TCR beta chain was carried out in a study of CD8+ T cells in alopecia areata. Isolated RNA was reverse transcribed into cDNA used as the sequencing template. The data were produced by immunoSEQ multiplex PCR, yet TCRdb's version contains in-frame clones alone and is incomplete. The sample lists around 140,000 clones; roughly 50% were seen once. Per germline, CDR1 MGHDK and CDR2 SYGVNS. The CDR3 spans 12 residues. The germline V and J ends were trimmed by 0 bases and 4 bases, with 3 bases remaining between them. Regarding the study as a whole: Against the mouse data, patients shared TCRs less clearly, possibly for HLA reasons.

Treatment described: oral pan-JAK inhibitor, 5-10 mg twice daily. This clone came up a few times. Its antigen remains unidentified. The chain uses TRBV25-1 and TRBJ2-5; D is ambiguous. The sequencing here drew on CD8+ T cells sorted from blood, taken at week 4, from a patient treated with tofacitinib. The origin of this receptor is a human donor with alopecia areata. The CDR3 is CASSEYSETQYF. The CDR3 DNA reads TGTGCCAGCAGTGAATATTCAGAGACCCAGTACTTC.